This TCR beta chain was profiled in a study of cytomegalovirus exposure and HLA in healthy donors. Comment on this clone: Antigen unknown.

With 60 Vbeta and 13 Jbeta primers, the PCR was carried out. Repertoires were generated with immunoSEQ multiplex PCR, while TCRdb's copy carries only in-frame clones and drops some. The repertoire includes fewer than 80,000 clones, approximately 82% of them detected once, and roughly 25% sits in the top ten. V was pared by 4 bases and J by 2 bases, with 18 bases between. Germline CDR1 is SGHVS and CDR2 is FNYEAQ. The CDR3 consists of 16 residues. Broader study findings: For most TCR sequences rarity was the rule, although some public TCRs occurred in many donors. Later analysis demonstrated an association between a missense DCLRE1C variant and TCR beta V- and J-gene trimming. There were several of the most significant clusters that appeared linked to common viral pathogens in a later analysis.

The chain combines TRBV7-6 with TRBJ2-7; tentatively, D is TRBD2 (5 bases). The receptor comes from a woman between 40 and 50 years old in good health and CMV-seropositive. The material sequenced was PBMCs. CDR3 amino acids: CASSSYNRGATYEQYF. CDR3 DNA sequence: TGTGCCAGCAGCTCTTACAACCGGGGAGCAACCTACGAGCAGTACTTC.